This TCR beta chain was obtained from a study of human T cells and chemical hapten exposure. In the study overall: Minor volume differences among pooled libraries chiefly drove per-sample TCR yield variation.

This clonotype was seen a few times. The germline V and J ends were trimmed by 3 bases and 8 bases, with 11 bases remaining between them. CDR3 length: 13 residues. Germline V gene lookup returns CDR1 LGHNA and CDR2 YNFKEQ. Time point indicated: patch test 1, 2 weeks after DPC sensitization. Regarding treatment: therapeutic diphenylcyclopropenone sensitization with weekly scalp DPC. Unfractionated whole blood yielded total RNA. One entry per CDR3 protein, called by TCRdb with MiXCR from the RACE reads. The sample includes around 300,000 distinct CDR3 sequences, about 7% seen only once; the top ten take 7.5% to 9%.

V and J are TRBV4-2 and TRBJ1-5, with D unresolved. The receptor comes from a woman under 30 with alopecia areata. Some clones in this sample may be carry-over from other donors' samples. The sequences come from whole blood, collected in connection with sensitization to the hapten diphenylcyclopropenone (DPC). The CDR3 DNA reads as TGTGCCAGCAGCCACGGCCCCGGGGAGCCCCAGCATTTT. Encoded protein: CASSHGPGEPQHF.